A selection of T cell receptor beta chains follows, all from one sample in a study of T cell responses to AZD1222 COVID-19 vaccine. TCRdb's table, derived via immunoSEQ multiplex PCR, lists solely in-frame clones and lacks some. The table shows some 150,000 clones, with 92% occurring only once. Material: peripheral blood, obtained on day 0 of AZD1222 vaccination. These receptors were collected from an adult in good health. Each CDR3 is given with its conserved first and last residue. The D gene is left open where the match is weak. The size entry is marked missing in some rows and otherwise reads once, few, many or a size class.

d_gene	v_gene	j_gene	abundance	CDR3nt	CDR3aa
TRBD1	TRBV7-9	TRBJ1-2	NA	TGTGCCAGCAGCTTAAGGGGGCTTGGTGGCTACACCTTC	CASSLRGLGGYTF
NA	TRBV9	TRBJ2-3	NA	TGTGCCAGCAGCGTATTGGAGGCAGATACGCAGTATTTT	CASSVLEADTQYF
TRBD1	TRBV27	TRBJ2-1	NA	TGTGCCAGCAGTACTTCCGGGACAGGGCCCTACAATGAGCAGTTCTTC	CASSTSGTGPYNEQFF
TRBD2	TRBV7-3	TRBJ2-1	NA	TGTGCCAGCAGCTCAAGACCCGGACTAGCGTCATCCTACAATGAGCAGTTCTTC	CASSSRPGLASSYNEQFF
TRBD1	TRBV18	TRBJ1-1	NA	TGTGCCAGCTCCCAAAGGGGGCAAGGTACGAGCACTGAAGCTTTCTTT	CASSQRGQGTSTEAFF
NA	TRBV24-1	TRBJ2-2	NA	TGTGCCACCAGTGAGACGGTAACCGGGGAGCTGTTTTTT	CATSETVTGELFF
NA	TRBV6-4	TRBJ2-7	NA	TGTGCCAGCAGTGACTCGCGGGGGCCTAGGAGACCACACTTC	CASSDSRGPRRPHF
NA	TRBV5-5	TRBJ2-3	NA	TGTGCCAGCAGCTTGGACCTCTTGGCAGATACGCAGTATTTT	CASSLDLLADTQYF
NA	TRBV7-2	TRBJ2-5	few	TGTGCCAGCAGCTTAGATCGGCGGGTGGGGCAAGAGACCCAGTACTTC	CASSLDRRVGQETQYF
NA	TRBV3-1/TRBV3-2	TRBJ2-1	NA	TGTGCCAGCAGCCAAGAATCGAGGGGGGAGCAGTTCTTC	CASSQESRGEQFF
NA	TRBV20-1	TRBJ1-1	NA	TGCAGTGCTAGTCCAGAGGGCAGACAAACTGAAGCTTTCTTT	CSASPEGRQTEAFF
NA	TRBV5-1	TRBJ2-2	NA	TGCGCCAGCAGCTTGTTCGGGAGTACAAACACCGGGGAGCTGTTTTTT	CASSLFGSTNTGELFF
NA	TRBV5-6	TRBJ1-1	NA	TGTGCCAGCAGCCTCCAGGGAGGAAACACTGAAGCTTTCTTT	CASSLQGGNTEAFF
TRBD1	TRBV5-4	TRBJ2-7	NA	TGTGCCAGCAGCTTTAGGACAGGGGTCAACGAGCAGTACTTC	CASSFRTGVNEQYF
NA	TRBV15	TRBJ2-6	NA	TGTGCCACCAGCCTATCCGGGGCCAACGTCCTGACTTTC	CATSLSGANVLTF
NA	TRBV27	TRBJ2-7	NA	TGTGCCAGCAGTCTCGGCGGCAGTCCACCTTCCTACGAGCAGTACTTC	CASSLGGSPPSYEQYF
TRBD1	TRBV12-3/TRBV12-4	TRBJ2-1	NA	TGTGCCAGCAGTCCTACAGGGGGCAACGAGCAGTTCTTC	CASSPTGGNEQFF
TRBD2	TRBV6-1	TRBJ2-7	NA	TGTGCCAGCAGTGAACTCGGGGGGTCCCTAGAGGAGCAGTACTTC	CASSELGGSLEEQYF
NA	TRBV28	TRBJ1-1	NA	TGTGCCAGCAGTGACGGAGGGATAGGGAACACTGAAGCTTTCTTT	CASSDGGIGNTEAFF
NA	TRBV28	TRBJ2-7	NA	TGTGCCAGCAGTTTATTGAGGCCAGGCGAGCAGTACTTC	CASSLLRPGEQYF
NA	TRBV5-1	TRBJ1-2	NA	TGCGCCAGCAGCTTGTCGGGAGGGAGCTATGGCTACACCTTC	CASSLSGGSYGYTF
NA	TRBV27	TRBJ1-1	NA	TGTGCCAGCAGTGATGCTGACAGGTCCACTGAAGCTTTCTTT	CASSDADRSTEAFF
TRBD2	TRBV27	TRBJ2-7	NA	TGTGCCAGCAGTTCCCTTGGGAGCGGGAGCGGCTACGAGCAGTACTTC	CASSSLGSGSGYEQYF
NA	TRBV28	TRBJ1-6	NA	TGTGCCAGCAGTAAATGGGGCCAGGGAAATTCACCCCTCCACTTT	CASSKWGQGNSPLHF
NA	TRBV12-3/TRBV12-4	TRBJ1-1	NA	TGTGCCAGCAGTTTAGCCGCTGGAGCTTTCTTT	CASSLAAGAFF
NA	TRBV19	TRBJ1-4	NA	TGTGCCAGTAGTTTCAGGCAAACTAATGAAAAACTGTTTTTT	CASSFRQTNEKLFF
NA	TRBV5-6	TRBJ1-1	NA	TGTGCCAGCAGCCCGACGATTAGCCAGATGAACACTGAAGCTTTCTTT	CASSPTISQMNTEAFF
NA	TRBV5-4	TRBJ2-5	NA	TGTGCCAGCAGCTTTAGAGGCGGTCTCCAAGAGACCCAGTACTTC	CASSFRGGLQETQYF
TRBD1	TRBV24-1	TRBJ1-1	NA	TGTGCCACCAGTGAACCAGTCCCCCGTGAGACAGGGGGATCCACTGAAGCTTTCTTT	CATSEPVPRETGGSTEAFF
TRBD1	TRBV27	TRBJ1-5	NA	TGTGCCAGCAGACCGGACAGGTTCGTCAATCAGCCCCAGCATTTT	CASRPDRFVNQPQHF
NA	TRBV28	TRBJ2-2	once	TGTGCCAGCAGTTTTTTGGTCGGGGAGCTGTTTTTT	CASSFLVGELFF
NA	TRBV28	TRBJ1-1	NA	TGTGCCAGCAGTCCTACTCTGGGTCCGAAGAACACTGAAGCTTTCTTT	CASSPTLGPKNTEAFF
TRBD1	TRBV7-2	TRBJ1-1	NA	TGTGCCAGCAGCCCGACCCTGGACAGGGGAACTGAAGCTTTCTTT	CASSPTLDRGTEAFF
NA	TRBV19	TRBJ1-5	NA	TGTGCCAGTAGTATAGTCGAGGCAGCTAATCAGCCCCAGCATTTT	CASSIVEAANQPQHF
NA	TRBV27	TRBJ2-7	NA	TGTGCCAGCAGTTTCGTGGGGGGACTTGATGAGCAGTACTTC	CASSFVGGLDEQYF
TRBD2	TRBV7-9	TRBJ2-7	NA	TGTGCCAGCAGCCCATGGCTTAGCGGGAGGGCCCACGAGCAGTACTTC	CASSPWLSGRAHEQYF
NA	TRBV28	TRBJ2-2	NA	TGTGCCAGCAGGGGGGTGGAGCGATCGAACACCGGGGAGCTGTTTTTT	CASRGVERSNTGELFF
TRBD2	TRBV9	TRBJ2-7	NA	TGTGCCAGCAGCCGGAGCGGGAGTGGCGAGCAGTACTTC	CASSRSGSGEQYF
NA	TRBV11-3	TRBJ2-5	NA	TGTGCCAGCAGCCCGGGACCCTTGGGCGAGACCCAGTACTTC	CASSPGPLGETQYF
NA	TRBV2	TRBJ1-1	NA	TGTGCCAGCAGAATGGACGGGAACACTGAAGCTTTCTTT	CASRMDGNTEAFF
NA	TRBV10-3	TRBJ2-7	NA	TGTGCCATCAGTGAGCCCCGGGACACCGTCCACGAGCAGTACTTC	CAISEPRDTVHEQYF
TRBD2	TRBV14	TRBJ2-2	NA	TGTGCCAGCAGCCAAGATTTAGCGGGAATATCCGGGGAGCTGTTTTTT	CASSQDLAGISGELFF
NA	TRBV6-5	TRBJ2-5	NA	TGTGCCAGCAGTTACCTTGACAGGCAAGAGACCCAGTACTTC	CASSYLDRQETQYF
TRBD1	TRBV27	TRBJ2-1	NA	TGTGCCAGCAGGAAGACAGGGATGGATGAGCAGTTCTTC	CASRKTGMDEQFF
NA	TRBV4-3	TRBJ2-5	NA	TGCGCCAGCAGCCAAGATTCAGGGGGAGGGGAGACCCAGTACTTC	CASSQDSGGGETQYF